This T cell receptor (beta chain) was sequenced during a study of regulatory T cells in long-lasting Graves disease. CDR1 and CDR2 from the germline V gene are DFQATT and SNEGSKA (reference sequence). V lost 5 bases, J lost 3 bases, and 14 bases lay in between. The length of the CDR3 is 14 residues. This clonotype was recorded a few times. TCR beta libraries were built with iRepertoire HTBI primers and Arm-PCR of CDR3 regions. TCRdb redid the calling of the multiplex PCR reads with MiXCR, one entry per CDR3 protein. The sample consists of about 290,000 distinct CDR3 sequences, 20% to 25% of them appearing once. Documented time point: persistent/refractory GD, antithyroid drugs over 5 years with positive TRAb. The TCR library was made from RNA extracted from PBMCs.

Sequences were derived from peripheral blood mononuclear cells (PBMCs), sampled when the disease was refractory, from a patient treated with antithyroid drugs. The source of this sequence is a female donor with Graves disease. The chain has TRBV20-1 and TRBJ1-5; D perhaps matches TRBD1 (5 bases). CDR3 amino acids: CSASTRQINQPQHF. The CDR3 DNA reads as TGCAGTGCTTCCACTCGACAGATCAATCAGCCCCAGCATTTT.